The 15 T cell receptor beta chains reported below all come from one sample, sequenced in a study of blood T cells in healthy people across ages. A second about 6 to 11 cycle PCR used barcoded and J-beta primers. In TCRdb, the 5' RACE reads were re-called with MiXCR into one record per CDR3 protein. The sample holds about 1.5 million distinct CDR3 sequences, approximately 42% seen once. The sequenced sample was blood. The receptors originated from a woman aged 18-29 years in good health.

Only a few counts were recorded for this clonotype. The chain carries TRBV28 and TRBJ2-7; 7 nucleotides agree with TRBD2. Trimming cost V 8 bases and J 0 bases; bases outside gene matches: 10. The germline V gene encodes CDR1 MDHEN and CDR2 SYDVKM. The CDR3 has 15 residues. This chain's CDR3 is CASCPRGVYSYEQYF. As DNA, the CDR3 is TGTGCCAGCTGCCCCCGGGGGGTATACTCCTACGAGCAGTACTTC.

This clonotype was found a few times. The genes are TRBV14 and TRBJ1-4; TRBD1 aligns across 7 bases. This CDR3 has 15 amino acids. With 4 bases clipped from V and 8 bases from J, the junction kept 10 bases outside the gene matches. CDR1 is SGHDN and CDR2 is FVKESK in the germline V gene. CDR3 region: CASSLRTGSSEKLFF. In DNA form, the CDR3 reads TGTGCCAGCAGCCTTCGGACAGGCAGTAGCGAAAAACTGTTTTTT.

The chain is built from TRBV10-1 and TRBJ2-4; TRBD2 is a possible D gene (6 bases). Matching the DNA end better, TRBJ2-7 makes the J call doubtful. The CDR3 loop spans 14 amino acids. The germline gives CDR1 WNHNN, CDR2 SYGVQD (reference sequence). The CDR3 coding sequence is TGCGCCAGCAGTGAGGGCGGGGCGGCCTACGAGCAGTACTTC. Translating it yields CASSEGGAAYEQYF.

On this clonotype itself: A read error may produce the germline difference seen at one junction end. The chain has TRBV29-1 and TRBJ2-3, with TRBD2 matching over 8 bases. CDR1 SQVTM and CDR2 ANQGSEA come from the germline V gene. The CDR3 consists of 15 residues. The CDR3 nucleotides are TGCAGCGTTGTGGGGCGGGGGGAAATCACAGATGCGCAGTATTTT. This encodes CSVVGRGEITDAQYF.

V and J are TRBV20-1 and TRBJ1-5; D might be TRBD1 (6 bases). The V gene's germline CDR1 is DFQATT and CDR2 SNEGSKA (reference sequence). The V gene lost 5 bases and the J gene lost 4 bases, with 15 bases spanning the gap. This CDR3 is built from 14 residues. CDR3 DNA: TGCAGTGCTTCGACAGGCCCCTCAAATCAGCCCCAGCATTTT. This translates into CSASTGPSNQPQHF.

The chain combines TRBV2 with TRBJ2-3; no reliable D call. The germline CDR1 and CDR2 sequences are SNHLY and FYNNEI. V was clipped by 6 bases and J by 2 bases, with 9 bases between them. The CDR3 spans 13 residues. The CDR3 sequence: CASRLTDTDTQYF. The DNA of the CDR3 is TGTGCCAGCAGGTTGACGGACACAGATACGCAGTATTTT.

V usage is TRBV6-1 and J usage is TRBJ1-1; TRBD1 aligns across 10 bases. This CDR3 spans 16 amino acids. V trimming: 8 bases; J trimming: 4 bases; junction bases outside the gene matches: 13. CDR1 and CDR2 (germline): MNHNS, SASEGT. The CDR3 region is CASGGTGERTVTEAFF. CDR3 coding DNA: TGTGCCAGCGGGGGGACAGGGGAGAGGACGGTCACTGAAGCTTTCTTT.

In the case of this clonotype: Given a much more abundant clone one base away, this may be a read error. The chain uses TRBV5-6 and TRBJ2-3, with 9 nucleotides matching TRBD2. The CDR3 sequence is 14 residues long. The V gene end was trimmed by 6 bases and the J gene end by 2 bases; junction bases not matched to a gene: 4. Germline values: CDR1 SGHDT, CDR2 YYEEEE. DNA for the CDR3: TGTGCCAGCACCCGACTAGCGGACACAGATACGCAGTATTTT. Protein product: CASTRLADTDTQYF.

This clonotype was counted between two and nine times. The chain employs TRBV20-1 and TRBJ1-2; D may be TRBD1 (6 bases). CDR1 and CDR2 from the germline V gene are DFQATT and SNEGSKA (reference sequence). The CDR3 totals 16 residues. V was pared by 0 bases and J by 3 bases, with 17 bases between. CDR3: CSARDLSRGSDYGYTF. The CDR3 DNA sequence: TGCAGTGCTAGAGATCTGAGTAGGGGGTCTGACTATGGCTACACCTTC.

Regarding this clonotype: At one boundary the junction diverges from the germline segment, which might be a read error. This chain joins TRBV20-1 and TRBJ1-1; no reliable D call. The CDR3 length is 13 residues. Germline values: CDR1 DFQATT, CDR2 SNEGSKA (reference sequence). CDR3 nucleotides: TGCAGTGCTAGAAGCGGCGTGAACGCTGAAGCTTTCTTT. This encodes CSARSGVNAEAFF.

CDR3 DNA: TGTGCCAGCAGCCACCATGGACTAGCGGAGAATGAGCAGTTCTTC. Residues: CASSHHGLAENEQFF. The V call is TRBV3-1, the J call TRBJ2-1, with TRBD2 identical over 10 bases. The germline V gene has CDR1 LGHDT and CDR2 YNNKEL (reference sequence). Trimming cost V 3 bases and J 7 bases; bases outside gene matches: 6. This CDR3 is built from 15 residues.

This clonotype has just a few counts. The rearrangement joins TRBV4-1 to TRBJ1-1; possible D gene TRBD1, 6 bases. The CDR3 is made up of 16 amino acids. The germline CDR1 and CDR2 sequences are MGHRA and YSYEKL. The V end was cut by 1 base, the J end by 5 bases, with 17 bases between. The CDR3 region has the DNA TGCGCCAGCAGCCAAGTTCAAACAGGGTCTGGGACTGAAGCTTTCTTT. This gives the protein CASSQVQTGSGTEAFF.

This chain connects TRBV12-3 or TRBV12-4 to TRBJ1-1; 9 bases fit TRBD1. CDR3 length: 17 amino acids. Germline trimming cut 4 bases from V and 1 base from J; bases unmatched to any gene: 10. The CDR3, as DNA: TGTGCCAGCAGTTCCAGACAGGGGGGTTCGCCGAACACTGAAGCTTTCTTT. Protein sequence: CASSSRQGGSPNTEAFF.

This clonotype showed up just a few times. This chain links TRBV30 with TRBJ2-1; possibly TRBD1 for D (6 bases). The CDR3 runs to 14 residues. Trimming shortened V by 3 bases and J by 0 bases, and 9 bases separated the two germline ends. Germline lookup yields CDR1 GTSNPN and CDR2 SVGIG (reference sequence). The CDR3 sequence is CAWSQGSSYNEQFF. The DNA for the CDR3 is TGTGCCTGGAGCCAGGGGAGCTCCTACAATGAGCAGTTCTTC.

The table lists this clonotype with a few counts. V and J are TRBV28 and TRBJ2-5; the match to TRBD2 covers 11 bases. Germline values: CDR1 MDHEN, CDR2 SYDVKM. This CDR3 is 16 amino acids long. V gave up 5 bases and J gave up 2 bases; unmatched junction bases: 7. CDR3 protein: CASSNGLAGVQETQYF. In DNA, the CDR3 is TGTGCCAGCAGTAACGGACTAGCGGGTGTTCAAGAGACCCAGTACTTC.